This T cell receptor beta chain was found in a study of blood T cell repertoires in COVID-19. Study background: Material from acute and convalescent COVID-19 was sourced from the United States, Italy and Spain.

Germline V gives CDR1 SGHTA, CDR2 FQGNSA. V lost 3 bases and J lost 2; bases outside the gene matches: 8. The CDR3 extends over 19 amino acids. Seattle cases were enrolled at active infection and followed longitudinally. Original analysis: Counts of nucleated cells, estimated from reference gene primer amplification, were obtained. The protocol was immunoSEQ multiplex PCR, while the TCRdb copy is restricted to in-frame clones and leaves out a portion. V, J and clone size derive from that table, while D and trimming were established from the DNA sequence. The repertoire has 220,000 or so clones, 75% to 90% of them found once; the top ten carry 8% to 10%.

The chain links TRBV7-2 to TRBJ2-2; 14 bases map to TRBD2. The receptor was derived from a woman aged 80 or over with COVID-19, enrolled during active disease. The sample consisted of peripheral blood. The DNA of the CDR3 is TGTGCCAGCAGCTTCCGACTAGCGGGAGGGCAACAAAACACCGGGGAGCTGTTTTTT. Protein sequence: CASSFRLAGGQQNTGELFF.